One and the same sample provided the 11 T cell receptor beta chains below, sequenced in a study of blood T cells in healthy people across ages. Combining a sample-barcoded 5' primer with a J-beta primer mix, a second PCR ran for 7 to 11 cycles. TCRdb reprocessed the 5' RACE reads via MiXCR and lists one record per CDR3 protein. The profile covers 780,000 or so distinct CDR3 sequences, with just over 55% appearing a single time and around 25% taken by the ten largest. Sequenced input: blood. These receptors originate from a middle-aged man in good health.

In this sample, this clonotype turned up once. The genes are TRBV5-1 and TRBJ2-6, with TRBD2 matching 7 bases. Germline-derived CDR1 and CDR2 are SGHRS and YFSETQ. V lost 2 bases and J lost 0; bases outside the gene matches: 14. This CDR3 contains 20 residues. CDR3 bases: TGCGCCAGCAGCTTCACAGAGGGAGGGCGGACGAGCTCTGGGGCCAACGTCCTGACTTTC. This gives the protein CASSFTEGGRTSSGANVLTF. Full variable domain (missing parts from reference TRBV5-1 and TRBJ2-6): KAGVTQTPRYLIKTRGQQVTLSCSPISGHRSVSWYQQTPGQGLQFLFEYFSETQRNKGNFPGRFSGRQFSNSRSEMNVSTLELGDSALYLCASSFTEGGRTSSGANVLTFGAGSRLTVL.

Worth noting for this clonotype: A read error may produce the germline difference seen at one junction end. The chain couples TRBV7-2 to TRBJ2-5; 12 bases match TRBD2. The germline V gene has CDR1 SGHTA and CDR2 FQGNSA. The CDR3 consists of 18 residues. As DNA, the CDR3 is TGTGTCAGCAGCTTAGTGGCTAGCGGGGGGGCCCGTAACAATGAGCAGTACTTC. Translating gives CVSSLVASGGARNNEQYF.

The chain recombines TRBV4-3 with TRBJ1-4; D is uncertain. The germline V gene has CDR1 LGHNA and CDR2 YSLEER. The CDR3 has 13 amino acids. Trimming stripped 4 bases from V and 7 bases from J, with 10 bases between. The CDR3 loop is CASSRARGEKLFF. The CDR3 DNA sequence: TGCGCCAGCAGCCGGGCCCGGGGTGAAAAACTGTTTTTT.

This clonotype was counted between two and nine times. The CDR3 loop reads CASSNSGDANTGELFF. As DNA, the CDR3 is TGTGCCAGCAGTAATAGCGGAGACGCGAACACCGGGGAGCTGTTTTTT. The V and J genes are TRBV28 and TRBJ2-2, with a weak D call TRBD2 (6 bases). CDR1 is MDHEN and CDR2 is SYDVKM in the germline V gene. The CDR3 extends over 16 amino acids. V was pared by 5 bases and J by 0 bases, with 13 bases between.

The rearrangement joins TRBV27 to TRBJ1-5; D unclear. The CDR3 runs 13 residues. The V end was cut by 6 bases, the J end by 4 bases, with 10 bases between. CDR1 MNHEY and CDR2 SMNVEV come from the germline V gene (reference sequence). The CDR3 sequence is CASSSTRNQPQHF. CDR3 DNA sequence: TGTGCCAGCAGCTCCACGCGAAATCAGCCCCAGCATTTT.

There are many counts of this clonotype. At one end the junction does not follow the germline gene, possibly because of a read error. The genes are TRBV5-1 and TRBJ2-7; 8 bases are shared with TRBD1. The CDR3 consists of 14 residues. Germline values: CDR1 SGHRS, CDR2 YFSETQ. CDR3 in DNA: TGTGCCAGCAGTTTAGGGACAGGAACCTACGAGCAGTACTTC. Its translation is CASSLGTGTYEQYF.

V usage is TRBV20-1 and J usage is TRBJ2-7, with TRBD2 as a possible D gene (6 bases). This CDR3 has 15 amino acids. V lost 6 bases and J 2 bases, leaving 20 bases between the germline ends. Germline V gene sequence: CDR1 DFQATT, CDR2 SNEGSKA (reference sequence). The CDR3 sequence: CSAPAGGISTYEQYF. CDR3 DNA: TGCAGTGCCCCGGCGGGCGGGATCAGCACCTACGAGCAGTACTTC.

The V and J genes are TRBV7-2 and TRBJ2-3, with D perhaps TRBD2 (6 bases). The CDR3 sequence is 14 residues long. Germline lookup yields CDR1 SGHTA and CDR2 FQGNSA. Trimming stripped 5 bases from V and 3 bases from J, with 12 bases between. CDR3 bases: TGTGCCAGCAGCCCGGAGGGCCGTACAGATACGCAGTATTTT. Encoded protein: CASSPEGRTDTQYF.

The chain joins TRBV19 to TRBJ2-2; D may be TRBD2 (7 bases). V was shortened by 9 bases and J by 3 bases, with 20 bases between the two germline ends. The length of the CDR3 is 16 residues. Germline CDR1 reads LNHDA; CDR2 reads SQIVND (reference sequence). The CDR3 DNA sequence: TGTGCCAGCCCCCCCAACGAGGGGGGGTACACCGGGGAGCTGTTTTTT. This encodes CASPPNEGGYTGELFF.

J is TRBJ2-7 and V is TRBV12-3 or TRBV12-4; weak D call: TRBD2 (5 bases). Trimming removed 5 bases from V and 2 bases from J, with 19 bases in between. CDR3 length: 16 residues. This CDR3 is CASSPGGQPRTYEQYF. CDR3 nucleotide sequence: TGTGCCAGCAGTCCAGGCGGGCAACCTCGGACCTACGAGCAGTACTTC.

Here the CDR3 DNA reads TGCAGTGCTAGAATTCCCGGGACAGGGGAGGAAAAACTGTTTTTT. Its protein is CSARIPGTGEEKLFF. V and J are TRBV20-1 and TRBJ1-4; 10 nucleotides agree with TRBD1. Germline assignment: CDR1 DFQATT and CDR2 SNEGSKA (reference sequence). The trim removed 2 bases at V and 8 bases at J, leaving 8 bases unmatched. The CDR3 loop spans 15 amino acids.